This entry lists 3 T cell receptor beta chains sequenced from one sample in a study of OX40 agonist ivuxolimab in advanced cancers. Sequenced by immunoSEQ multiplex PCR; TCRdb stores in-frame clones only, minus some. Of some 23,000 clones in the sample, about 81% were seen once. The source was CD4+ or CD8+ T cells sorted from blood, collected in a trial of the OX40 agonist ivuxolimab. These receptors originate from an adult with an advanced solid tumor such as melanoma, head and neck, liver or kidney cancer.

The chain couples TRBV27 to TRBJ2-1; 10 positions match TRBD2. CDR3 length equals 13 residues. Trimming removed 7 bases from V and 4 bases from J; junction bases left unmatched: 1. The germline CDR1 and CDR2 sequences are MNHEY and SMNVEV (reference sequence). The CDR3 is CASTSGGYNEQFF. The CDR3, as DNA: TGTGCCAGCACTAGCGGGGGATACAATGAGCAGTTCTTC.

The chain couples TRBV19 to TRBJ2-3; D is unresolved. The germline gives CDR1 LNHDA, CDR2 SQIVND (reference sequence). With 4 bases removed from V and 2 bases from J, the gap between germline ends came to 7 bases. This CDR3 is built from 13 residues. The CDR3 loop is CASSTSTTDTQYF. The CDR3 nucleotides read TGTGCCAGTAGTACCTCTACCACAGATACGCAGTATTTT.

V usage is TRBV5-4 and J usage is TRBJ2-7; perhaps TRBD1 as D (5 bases). The CDR3 sequence is 14 residues long. V was cut by 4 bases and J by 1 base, with 12 bases left in between. CDR1 and CDR2 (germline): SGHNT, YYREEE (reference sequence). CDR3 coding DNA: TGTGCCAGCAGCCCCGTGGACAAATCCTACGAGCAGTACTTC. The encoded protein is CASSPVDKSYEQYF.